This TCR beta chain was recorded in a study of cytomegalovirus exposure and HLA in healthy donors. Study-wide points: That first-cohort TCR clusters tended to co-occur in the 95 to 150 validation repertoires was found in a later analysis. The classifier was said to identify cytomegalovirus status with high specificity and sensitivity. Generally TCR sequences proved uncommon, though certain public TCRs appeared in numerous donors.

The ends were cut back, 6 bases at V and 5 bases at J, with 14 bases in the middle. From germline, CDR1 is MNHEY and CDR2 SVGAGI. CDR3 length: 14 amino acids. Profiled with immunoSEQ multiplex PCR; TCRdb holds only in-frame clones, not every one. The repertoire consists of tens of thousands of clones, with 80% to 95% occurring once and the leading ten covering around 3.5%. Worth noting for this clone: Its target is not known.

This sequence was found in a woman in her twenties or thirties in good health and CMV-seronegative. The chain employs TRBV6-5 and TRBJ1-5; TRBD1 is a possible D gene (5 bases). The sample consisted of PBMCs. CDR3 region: CASREGPIDQPQHF. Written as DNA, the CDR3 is TGTGCCAGCAGGGAGGGGCCAATAGATCAGCCCCAGCATTTT.